Following are 2 T cell receptor beta chains from one sample sequenced in a study of T cell responses to AZD1222 COVID-19 vaccine. Only in-frame clones appear in the TCRdb table, and some are missing; sequencing was by immunoSEQ multiplex PCR. The table has 90,000 to 150,000 clones, around 90% seen once. Specimen: peripheral blood, collected on day 0 of AZD1222 vaccination. Receptor source: an adult in good health.

The chain employs TRBV13 and TRBJ2-5; 10 bases match TRBD2. The CDR3 totals 16 residues. Germline trimming cut 4 bases from V and 7 bases from J; bases unmatched to any gene: 12. The germline CDR1 and CDR2 sequences are PRHDT and FYEKMQ (reference sequence). In DNA, the CDR3 is TGTGCCAGCAGCTCCCCCGTCCTAGCGGGGGTCGGGACCCAGTACTTC. Translation: CASSSPVLAGVGTQYF. The entire variable domain, with the rest obtained from reference TRBV13 and TRBJ2-5, is as follows: AAGVIQSPRHLIKEKRETATLKCYPIPRHDTVYWYQQGPGQDPQFLISFYEKMQSDKGSIPDRFSAQQFSDYHSELNMSSLELGDSALYFCASSSPVLAGVGTQYFGPGTRLLVL.

The chain uses TRBV5-1 and TRBJ2-3; D ambiguous. V lost 0 bases to trimming and J lost 6 bases, with 8 bases between them. This CDR3 region has 13 residues. The germline gives CDR1 SGHRS, CDR2 YFSETQ. The CDR3 coding sequence is TGCGCCAGCAGCTTGGTAGGGTCCGATACGCAGTATTTT. This translates into CASSLVGSDTQYF.